A single sample is the source of the 21 T cell receptor beta chains below, sequenced in a study of Ad26.COV2.S vaccination and SARS-CoV-2 variants (dated by TCRdb to the early 2020s). According to the study, the label for this sample's treatment or condition signals: roughly 19 received Ad26.COV2.S at low or high dose, single or two shots; about 5 received placebo; per-sample allocation not given. Repertoires of vaccine and placebo recipients were sequenced from samples taken on day 63 after the first injection. Preparation of the library involved the immunoSEQ multiplex PCR assay. TCRdb retrieved this table from immuneACCESS and kept in-frame rearrangements only. Not all clones are present; in checked studies, unresolved V genes account for under half, and no reason is known for the remainder. Within this sample are about 420,000 clones, with approximately 87% of them counted one time only. Of the sample, approximately 4% falls within the top ten clones.

Sample: peripheral blood, taken in a trial of Ad26.COV2.S vaccine versus placebo. These receptors all stem from a person aged 18-60 years who received the Ad26.COV2.S COVID-19 vaccine or a placebo.

The V call is TRBV7-9, the J call TRBJ2-1, with 7 bases identical to TRBD2. V lost 1 base to trimming and J lost 12 bases; unmatched junction nucleotides: 9. Germline V gene data show CDR1 as SEHNR and CDR2 as FQNEAQ (reference sequence). The CDR3 totals 14 residues. DNA for the CDR3: TGTGCCAGCAGCTTAGAGTTGGCTAGCGGACGGCAGTTCTTC. Translating it yields CASSLELASGRQFF.

The J gene is TRBJ2-2, the V gene TRBV7-9; TRBD1 is a possible D gene (5 bases). The V end was cut by 4 bases, the J end by 6 bases, with 18 bases between. CDR1 and CDR2 from the germline V gene are SEHNR and FQNEAQ (reference sequence). The CDR3 runs to 16 residues. The CDR3 here is CASSSSGLRGAGELFF. CDR3 coding DNA: TGTGCCAGCAGCTCTTCAGGGTTAAGGGGTGCCGGGGAGCTGTTTTTT.

V is TRBV10-1 and J is TRBJ2-5; D gene unclear. The CDR3 extends over 14 amino acids. Germline V CDR1 and CDR2: WNHNN, SYGVQD (reference sequence). V was shortened by 3 bases and J by 0 bases, with 8 bases between the two germline ends. CDR3 in DNA: TGCGCCAGCAGTGACGGCCCTTACCAAGAGACCCAGTACTTC. It is translated as CASSDGPYQETQYF.

V gene TRBV9 combines with J gene TRBJ1-1; D gene ambiguous. Germline V gene lookup returns CDR1 SGDLS and CDR2 YYNGEE. The CDR3 extends over 14 amino acids. V was clipped by 4 bases and J by 1 base, with 11 bases between them. Here the CDR3 reads CASSPFSTNTEAFF. The CDR3, as DNA: TGTGCCAGCAGCCCCTTTAGCACGAACACTGAAGCTTTCTTT.

The V and J genes are TRBV27 and TRBJ2-5; D is undetermined. This CDR3 has 13 residues. Germline lookup yields CDR1 MNHEY and CDR2 SMNVEV (reference sequence). V gave up 5 bases and J gave up 3 bases, with 10 bases separating them. The CDR3 nucleotides read TGTGCCAGCAGTGTGAAGGACGAAGAGACCCAGTACTTC. This sequence encodes CASSVKDEETQYF.

The V call is TRBV6-5, the J call TRBJ1-5; tentative D call: TRBD1 (5 bases). V was shortened by 5 bases and J by 4 bases, with 12 bases between the two germline ends. This CDR3 spans 14 amino acids. CDR1 MNHEY and CDR2 SVGAGI come from the germline V gene. The CDR3 DNA sequence: TGTGCCAGCAGTACGATCAGGGAAAATCAGCCCCAGCATTTT. Protein product: CASSTIRENQPQHF.

This chain joins TRBV5-1 and TRBJ2-5; no firm D call. CDR3 length: 14 amino acids. Trimming left V 0 bases short and J 2 bases short, with 8 bases between. The V gene's germline CDR1 is SGHRS and CDR2 YFSETQ. The CDR3 is CASSLGIRQETQYF. The DNA for the CDR3 is TGCGCCAGCAGCTTGGGAATAAGACAAGAGACCCAGTACTTC.

As DNA, the CDR3 is TGTGCCAGCAGTCGGCAAGACTACGAGCAGTACTTC. Its protein product is CASSRQDYEQYF. The V gene is TRBV6-2 or TRBV6-3, the J gene TRBJ2-7; D not certain. This CDR3 is built from 12 residues. Looked up from germline, CDR1 is MNHEY and CDR2 is SVGEGT. V was pared by 5 bases and J by 3 bases, with 8 bases between.

The chain recombines TRBV19 with TRBJ2-3; tentatively, D is TRBD1 (5 bases). This CDR3 has 14 residues. The V gene's germline CDR1 is LNHDA and CDR2 SQIVND (reference sequence). Trimming removed 3 bases from V and 2 bases from J, with 9 bases in between. CDR3 amino acids: CASSISRDTDTQYF. In DNA, the CDR3 is TGTGCCAGTAGTATTTCCAGGGACACAGATACGCAGTATTTT.

The rearrangement uses TRBV18 and TRBJ1-1, with unresolved D. V lost 0 bases and J 1 base, leaving 9 bases between the germline ends. Germline V gene sequence: CDR1 KGHSH, CDR2 LQKENI. The CDR3 sequence is 15 residues long. The CDR3 DNA follows: TGTGCCAGCTCACCACCGGACTCCAGGAACACTGAAGCTTTCTTT. This gives the protein CASSPPDSRNTEAFF. Complete variable domain (other parts from reference TRBV18 and TRBJ1-1): NAGVMQNPRHLVRRRGQEARLRCSPMKGHSHVYWYRQLPEEGLKFMVYLQKENIIDESGMPKERFSAEFPKEGPSILRIQQVVRGDSAAYFCASSPPDSRNTEAFFGQGTRLTVV.

J is TRBJ1-5 and V is TRBV19; D is undetermined. The V end was cut by 9 bases, the J end by 0 bases, with 12 bases between. CDR3 length equals 14 residues. Per germline, CDR1 LNHDA and CDR2 SQIVND (reference sequence). Here the CDR3 reads CASKESYSNQPQHF. CDR3 bases: TGTGCCAGCAAGGAGAGTTATAGCAATCAGCCCCAGCATTTT. Combining the CDR3 with reference TRBV19 and TRBJ1-5 gives the whole variable domain DGGITQSPKYLFRKEGQNVTLSCEQNLNHDAMYWYRQDPGQGLRLIYYSQIVNDFQKGDIAEGYSVSREKKESFPLTVTSAQKNPTAFYLCASKESYSNQPQHFGDGTRLSIL.

V and J are TRBV4-3 and TRBJ2-7; 7 nucleotides align to TRBD2. The CDR3 has 14 amino acids. Germline CDR1 and CDR2: LGHNA and YSLEER. V trimming: 0 bases; J trimming: 6 bases; junction bases outside the gene matches: 5. The CDR3, as DNA: TGCGCCAGCAGCCAAGATCGGGGAGGGCCCGAGCAGTACTTC. As protein: CASSQDRGGPEQYF.

The gene calls are TRBV6-5 and TRBJ1-2; possible D gene TRBD1, 6 bases. Trimming took 0 bases from V and 8 from J, leaving 10 bases between them. The V gene's germline CDR1 is MNHEY and CDR2 SVGAGI. This CDR3 contains 13 residues. The CDR3: CASSYSPRGGYTF. The CDR3 bases are TGTGCCAGCAGTTACTCACCCAGGGGAGGCTACACCTTC.

This clone was found once. This chain links TRBV7-2 with TRBJ1-5; D is undetermined. The V gene lost 2 bases and the J gene lost 5 bases, with 16 bases spanning the gap. The germline V gene has CDR1 SGHTA and CDR2 FQGNSA. The CDR3 has 16 amino acids. The CDR3 nucleotides read TGTGCCAGCAGCTTATCCGCCGGAGATCATCATCAGCCCCAGCATTTT. Protein product: CASSLSAGDHHQPQHF.

V gene TRBV4-3 combines with J gene TRBJ2-1; TRBD1 is a possible D gene (5 bases). This CDR3 comprises 17 residues. V lost 0 bases to trimming and J lost 7 bases, with 19 bases between them. In germline, CDR1 is LGHNA, CDR2 YSLEER. The CDR3 region has the DNA TGCGCCAGCAGCCAAGATTTAACTGATCGTCCAGGGAATGAGCAGTTCTTC. Translated, it gives CASSQDLTDRPGNEQFF.

Concerning this clone: Different DNA sequences within this sample yield the same CDR3. V and J are TRBV27 and TRBJ2-5, with D perhaps assigned TRBD1 or TRBD2 (5 bases each). The germline V gene encodes CDR1 MNHEY and CDR2 SMNVEV (reference sequence). This CDR3 contains 13 residues. V dropped 3 bases and J dropped 4 bases, with 9 bases sitting between them. CDR3 residues: CASSFRGRETQYF. The DNA of the CDR3 is TGTGCCAGCAGTTTCCGGGGCAGAGAGACCCAGTACTTC.

This clone was seen only once. The chain links TRBV9 to TRBJ2-1, with D possibly matching TRBD1 (5 bases). Deletions cut 7 bases from V and 1 base from J, with 12 bases between. This CDR3 contains 14 residues. Per the germline V gene, CDR1 is SGDLS and CDR2 is YYNGEE. The CDR3 region is CASGQGASYNEQFF. DNA for the CDR3: TGTGCCAGCGGTCAGGGTGCGTCCTACAATGAGCAGTTCTTC.

The rearrangement uses TRBV14 and TRBJ1-2; no reliable D call. This CDR3 is 15 amino acids long. Germline V gene data show CDR1 as SGHDN and CDR2 as FVKESK. Trimming cost V 0 bases and J 4 bases, with 12 bases left between them. CDR3 sequence reads: CASSQEVSRSYGYTF. For the CDR3, the DNA is TGTGCCAGCAGCCAAGAAGTTTCCAGGTCCTATGGCTACACCTTC.

The chain recombines TRBV12-1 with TRBJ1-5; the table gives TRBD1 as D, unverified against the DNA. TRBV12-1 is a pseudogene segment. The CDR3 contains 15 residues. The CDR3 loop reads CASSFDADSNQPQHF. The CDR3 DNA reads as TGTGCCAGCAGCTTTGACGCAGATAGCAATCAGCCCCAGCATTTT.

The chain is built from TRBV2 and TRBJ2-7; 7 positions agree with TRBD1. Germline CDR1 SNHLY, CDR2 FYNNEI. The V and J ends lost 5 bases and 7 bases, in that order; junction bases with no gene match: 5. The CDR3 loop spans 12 amino acids. CDR3 residues: CASSPPDREQYF. The CDR3 DNA reads as TGTGCCAGCAGTCCTCCGGACAGGGAGCAGTACTTC.

This clone was seen a single time. This sequence joins TRBV7-2 and TRBJ2-7, with 7 positions matching TRBD1. Looked up from germline, CDR1 is SGHTA and CDR2 is FQGNSA. The J segment lost 8 bases and the V segment lost 4 bases, leaving 8 bases of the junction unmatched. The CDR3 contains 13 residues. The CDR3 is CASSSGQPTKQYF. CDR3 coding DNA: TGTGCCAGCAGCTCGGGACAGCCTACGAAGCAGTACTTC.